This T cell receptor beta chain was identified in a study of OX40 agonist ivuxolimab in advanced cancers. At the level of the study: Cohort: around 83% men, mean age about 62, aged roughly 23 to 90.

Whole-study results and caveats: Both CD4+ and CD8+ T cell populations in blood had undergone clonal expansion by week 6 at 0.1 to 3.0 mg/kg. Normalized T-cell clonal expansion was also low in some nonresponders. Among T cells, CD8+ cells averaged more expanded clones than CD4+ cells.

Worth noting for this clone: The antigen remains undetermined.

Generated by immunoSEQ multiplex PCR, the TCRdb table keeps only in-frame clones and is missing some. Of 49,000 or so clones detected, roughly nine tenths appear once; the ten largest clones hold over 9.5%. The sequence was collected from an adult with an advanced solid tumor such as melanoma, head and neck, liver or kidney cancer. This material consisted of CD4+ or CD8+ T cells sorted from blood, taken in a trial of the OX40 agonist ivuxolimab.

CDR3 coding DNA: TGTGCCAGCAGCGCGGACCCGACAGCCAGGCGCGGTCCCTACGAGCAGTACTTC. Protein product: CASSADPTARRGPYEQYF. The chain links TRBV9 to TRBJ2-7, with D maybe TRBD1 (5 bases). The CDR3 is 18 amino acids. Germline CDR1 SGDLS, CDR2 YYNGEE. V was shortened by 3 bases and J by 2 bases, with 24 bases between the two germline ends.